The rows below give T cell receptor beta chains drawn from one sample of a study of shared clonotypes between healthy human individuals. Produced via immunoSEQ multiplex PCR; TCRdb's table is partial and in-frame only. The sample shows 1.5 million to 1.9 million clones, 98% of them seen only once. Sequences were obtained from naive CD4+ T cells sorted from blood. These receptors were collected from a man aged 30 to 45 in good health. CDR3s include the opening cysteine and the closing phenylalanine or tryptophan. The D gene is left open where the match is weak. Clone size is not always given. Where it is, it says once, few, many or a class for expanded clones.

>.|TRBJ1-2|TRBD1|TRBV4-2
CASSQDATGNYGYTF
TGTGCCAGCAGCCAAGATGCGACAGGGAACTATGGCTACACCTTC
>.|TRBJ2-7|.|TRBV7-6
CASSSLTGIGEQYF
TGTGCCAGCAGCTCCCTCACAGGGATCGGTGAGCAGTACTTC
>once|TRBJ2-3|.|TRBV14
CASSRNTLDTQYF
TGTGCCAGCAGCCGCAATACCTTGGATACGCAGTATTTT
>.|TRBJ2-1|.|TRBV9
CASSARPTSLGEQFF
TGTGCCAGCAGCGCTCGCCCCACTAGTCTAGGTGAGCAGTTCTTC
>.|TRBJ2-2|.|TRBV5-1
CASSLDVAGELFF
TGCGCCAGCAGCTTGGATGTAGCCGGGGAGCTGTTTTTT
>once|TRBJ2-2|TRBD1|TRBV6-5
CASSRQGTNTGELFF
TGTGCCAGCAGTAGACAGGGGACCAACACCGGGGAGCTGTTTTTT
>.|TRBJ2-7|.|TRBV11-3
CASSFQGTYEQYF
TGTGCCAGCAGCTTCCAGGGGACGTACGAGCAGTACTTC
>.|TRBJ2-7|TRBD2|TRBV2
CASTVDSGRTYYEQYF
TGTGCCAGCACGGTAGATAGCGGGAGGACCTACTACGAGCAGTACTTC
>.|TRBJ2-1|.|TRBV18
CASSPPTTYNEQFF
TGTGCCAGCTCACCACCGACGACCTACAATGAGCAGTTCTTC
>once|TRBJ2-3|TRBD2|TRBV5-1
CASNPLRGVTDTQYF
TGCGCCAGCAACCCCTTACGGGGGGTCACAGATACGCAGTATTTT
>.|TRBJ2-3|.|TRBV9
CASSPTPKKTDTQYF
TGTGCCAGCAGCCCAACGCCCAAGAAGACAGATACGCAGTATTTT
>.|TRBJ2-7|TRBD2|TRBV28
CASTPPAGGYYEQYF
TGTGCCAGCACCCCCCCGGCGGGAGGGTACTACGAGCAGTACTTC
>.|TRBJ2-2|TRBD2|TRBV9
CASSASSGMNTGELFF
TGTGCCAGCAGCGCGTCTAGCGGGATGAACACCGGGGAGCTGTTTTTT
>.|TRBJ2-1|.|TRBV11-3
CASSLANEQFF
TGTGCCAGCAGCTTAGCAAATGAGCAGTTCTTC
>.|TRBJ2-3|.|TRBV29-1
CSVVLSQTNTDTQYF
TGCAGCGTTGTCCTTTCGCAGACCAACACAGATACGCAGTATTTT
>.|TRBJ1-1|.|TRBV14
CASSQDFALGRTEAFF
TGTGCCAGCAGCCAAGATTTTGCATTAGGGCGGACCGAAGCTTTCTTT
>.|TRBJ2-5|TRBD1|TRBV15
CATSRPQGAGETQYF
TGTGCCACCAGCAGGCCCCAGGGGGCGGGAGAGACCCAGTACTTC
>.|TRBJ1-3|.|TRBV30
CAWTPKWGTIYF
TGTGCCTGGACCCCGAAGTGGGGCACCATATATTTT
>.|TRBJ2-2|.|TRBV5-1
CASSLAGHAGELFF
TGCGCCAGCAGCTTGGCAGGGCACGCCGGGGAGCTGTTTTTT
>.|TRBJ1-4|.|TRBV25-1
CASSEGSSEKLFF
TGTGCCAGCAGTGAAGGGAGTAGTGAAAAACTGTTTTTT
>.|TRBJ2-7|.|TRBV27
CASSSGYEQYF
TGTGCCAGCAGTTCAGGCTACGAGCAGTACTTC
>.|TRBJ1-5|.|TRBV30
CAWSLDTNQPQHF
TGTGCCTGGAGTTTGGACACCAATCAGCCCCAGCATTTT
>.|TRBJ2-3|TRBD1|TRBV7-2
CASSLDRGGSTDTQYF
TGTGCCAGCAGCTTAGATAGAGGGGGCTCCACAGATACGCAGTATTTT
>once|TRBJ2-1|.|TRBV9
CASSVELWVSDNEQFF
TGTGCCAGCAGCGTAGAACTGTGGGTGAGTGACAATGAGCAGTTCTTC
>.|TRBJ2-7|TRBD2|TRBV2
CASRPIIAGGYTYVEQYF
TGTGCCAGCAGACCCATAATAGCGGGAGGGTACACCTACGTAGAGCAGTACTTC
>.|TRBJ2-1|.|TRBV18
CASFPNSYNEQFF
TGTGCCAGCTTCCCAAACTCCTACAATGAGCAGTTCTTC
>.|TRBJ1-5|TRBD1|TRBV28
CASSFVPGQGSNQPQHF
TGTGCCAGCAGTTTCGTACCGGGACAGGGAAGCAATCAGCCCCAGCATTTT
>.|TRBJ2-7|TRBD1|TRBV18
CASSPGQGEGYEQYF
TGTGCCAGCTCACCAGGACAGGGTGAGGGGTACGAGCAGTACTTC
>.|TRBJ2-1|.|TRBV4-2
CASSRDRVSAVYNEQFF
TGTGCCAGCAGCCGAGACCGAGTTTCGGCGGTGTACAATGAGCAGTTCTTC
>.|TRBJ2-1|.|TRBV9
CASSVGPGGPNEQFF
TGTGCCAGCAGCGTAGGCCCCGGGGGTCCCAATGAGCAGTTCTTC
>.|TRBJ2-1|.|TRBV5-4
CASSLGQGLYNEQFF
TGTGCCAGCAGCTTGGGACAGGGACTATACAATGAGCAGTTCTTC
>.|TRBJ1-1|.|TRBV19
CASSIYGANTEAFF
TGTGCCAGTAGTATATATGGGGCGAACACTGAAGCTTTCTTT
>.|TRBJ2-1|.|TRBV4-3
CASSQELMTKNNEQFF
TGCGCCAGCAGCCAAGAATTGATGACAAAGAACAATGAGCAGTTCTTC
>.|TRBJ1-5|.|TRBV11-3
CASSTYRTRVGNQPQHF
TGTGCCAGCAGCACGTACAGGACTAGGGTAGGGAATCAGCCCCAGCATTTT
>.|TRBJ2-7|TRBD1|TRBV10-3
CAINGQGGSYEQYF
TGTGCCATCAACGGACAGGGTGGGTCCTACGAGCAGTACTTC
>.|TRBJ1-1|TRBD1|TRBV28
CASSTGTENTEAFF
TGTGCCAGCAGTACCGGGACAGAGAACACTGAAGCTTTCTTT